This entry lists 21 T cell receptor beta chains sequenced from one sample in a study of blood T cells in healthy people across ages. PCR was performed a second time for about 7 to 11 cycles using a sample-barcoded 5' primer and a J-beta primer mix. A single record per CDR3 protein comes from TCRdb applying MiXCR to the 5' RACE reads. The table shows about 570,000 distinct CDR3 sequences, with 27% occurring only once. The sequenced sample was blood. These receptors came from a woman in her sixties or seventies in good health.

This clonotype was counted between two and nine times. This chain uses TRBV18 with TRBJ2-4; D is undetermined. The CDR3 runs 15 residues. Per the germline V gene, CDR1 is KGHSH and CDR2 is LQKENI. V was shortened by 0 bases and J by 9 bases, with 15 bases between the two germline ends. The CDR3 protein is CASSPPSKDTSIQYF. The CDR3 DNA sequence: TGTGCCAGCTCACCACCGTCGAAGGATACAAGCATTCAGTACTTC.

The gene calls are TRBV27 and TRBJ2-5; 7 bases line up with TRBD1. Germline loops: CDR1 MNHEY, CDR2 SMNVEV (reference sequence). Unmatched junction bases numbered 8, after V lost 5 bases and J lost 2 bases. The CDR3 runs to 15 residues. The CDR3 reads CASSRTGQVQETQYF. The DNA for the CDR3 is TGTGCCAGCAGTAGAACCGGACAGGTTCAAGAGACCCAGTACTTC.

The genes are TRBV20-1 and TRBJ2-7; perhaps TRBD1 as D (5 bases). Germline assignment: CDR1 DFQATT and CDR2 SNEGSKA (reference sequence). Trimming removed 5 bases at V and 6 bases at J, with 14 bases between. This CDR3 is 12 amino acids long. The CDR3 reads CSAEGLGREQYF. CDR3 sequence (DNA): TGCAGTGCTGAAGGGCTGGGGCGCGAGCAGTACTTC.

V usage is TRBV7-2 and J usage is TRBJ2-5, with D unresolved. The last part of the DNA fits TRBJ2-7 better; the J call may be wrong. Germline V CDR1 and CDR2: SGHTA, FQGNSA. The CDR3 is 14 residues long. CDR3 sequence (DNA): TGTGCCAGCAGCTTAGGTCCCCCCCTCTACGAGCAGTACTTC. Its translation is CASSLGPPLYEQYF.

The chain carries TRBV25-1 and TRBJ1-2, with 8 bases matching TRBD1. With 2 bases clipped from V and 8 bases from J, the junction kept 10 bases outside the gene matches. The CDR3 is 15 residues long. Germline V CDR1 and CDR2: MGHDK, SYGVNS. The CDR3 bases are TGTGCCAGCAGTGAACACGGACAGGGCAAGGGAGGCTACACCTTC. This codes for CASSEHGQGKGGYTF.

This clonotype was counted ten times or more. V gene TRBV20-1 combines with J gene TRBJ2-5, with 10 bases matching TRBD2. V dropped 0 bases and J dropped 5; count of bases not matched to a gene: 12. CDR3 size: 17 residues. Germline CDR1 DFQATT, CDR2 SNEGSKA (reference sequence). The CDR3 sequence: CSARDLRERGGIETQYF. The CDR3 nucleotides are TGCAGTGCTAGAGATCTCCGGGAGCGGGGGGGCATCGAGACCCAGTACTTC.

Regarding this clonotype: One junction end disagrees with the germline gene, perhaps due to a read error. The rearrangement uses TRBV7-2 and TRBJ1-2; D remains ambiguous. The germline CDR1 and CDR2 sequences are SGHTA and FQGNSA. There are 12 residues in the CDR3. CDR3 sequence reads: CASSLAGYGYAF. The CDR3 DNA reads TGCGCCAGCAGCTTGGCTGGGTATGGCTACGCCTTC.

A note on this clonotype: A much larger clone is a single base away; this may be a read error. The rearrangement links TRBV3-1 to TRBJ2-6; no firm D call. Germline assignment: CDR1 LGHDT and CDR2 YNNKEL (reference sequence). This CDR3 region has 18 residues. This CDR3 is CASSQGGRFSSGTNVLTF. CDR3 bases: TGTGCCAGCAGCCAAGGCGGCAGGTTCTCCTCTGGGACCAACGTCCTGACTTTC.

The V and J genes are TRBV5-6 and TRBJ2-1; 8 nucleotides match TRBD2. Germline trimming cut 2 bases from V and 4 bases from J; bases unmatched to any gene: 5. The germline V gene has CDR1 SGHDT and CDR2 YYEEEE. The CDR3 runs 15 residues. CDR3 sequence (DNA): TGTGCCAGCAGCTTCGGGACTAGAGTATACAATGAGCAGTTCTTC. This translates into CASSFGTRVYNEQFF.

This clonotype was counted a few times. This sequence joins TRBV4-1 and TRBJ2-5; 11 nucleotides line up with TRBD2. The CDR3 contains 17 residues. Germline assignment: CDR1 MGHRA and CDR2 YSYEKL. The V and J ends lost 0 bases and 2 bases, in that order; junction bases with no gene match: 5. CDR3: CASSQELSSGGQETQYF. The CDR3 DNA is TGCGCCAGCAGCCAAGAGCTGTCTAGCGGGGGGCAAGAGACCCAGTACTTC.

This clonotype appeared a few times. The chain is built from TRBV29-1 and TRBJ1-2, with D possibly being TRBD1 (6 bases). Germline CDR1 and CDR2: SQVTM and ANQGSEA. This CDR3 region has 12 residues. Trimming stripped 2 bases from V and 6 bases from J, with 10 bases between. The CDR3 spells CSVESGTNGYTF. As DNA, the CDR3 is TGCAGCGTTGAATCAGGGACAAATGGCTACACCTTC.

J is TRBJ2-5 and V is TRBV5-6; D tentatively fits TRBD1 or TRBD2 (7 bases each). Judging by the DNA end, TRBJ2-7 fits better; the J call may be wrong. CDR3 length: 16 residues. Germline CDR1 is SGHDT and CDR2 is YYEEEE. As DNA, the CDR3 is TGTGCCAGCAGCTTGGTAGGGAGGGACAGAACCTACGAGCAGTACTTC. Amino acid sequence: CASSLVGRDRTYEQYF.

This clonotype appeared many times. CDR3 residues: CASSSWTGNTIYF. The CDR3 DNA reads TGCGCCAGCAGCTCGTGGACAGGAAACACCATATATTTT. The chain uses TRBV5-1 and TRBJ1-3; a possible D gene is TRBD1 (5 bases). V was cut by 3 bases and J by 4 bases, with 8 bases left in between. This CDR3 region has 13 residues. CDR1 and CDR2 from the germline V gene are SGHRS and YFSETQ.

The chain joins TRBV29-1 to TRBJ2-4; weak D call: TRBD1 (6 bases). This CDR3 is 15 amino acids long. Trimming took off 5 bases at V and 8 bases at J, with 22 bases between the two ends. Germline assignment: CDR1 SQVTM and CDR2 ANQGSEA. DNA of the CDR3: TGCAGCGTTTTTAGGGGGTCCAGCGGACCGGACATTCAGTACTTC. The encoded protein is CSVFRGSSGPDIQYF.

This clonotype was recorded a few times. The genes are TRBV4-2 and TRBJ1-6, with D tentatively TRBD1 (5 bases). Germline CDR1 and CDR2: LGHNA and YNFKEQ. The CDR3 has 13 amino acids. V gave up 9 bases and J gave up 5 bases, with 11 bases separating them. In nucleotides, the CDR3 is TGTGCCAGTAAGACACAGGATAATTCACCCCTCCACTTT. This sequence encodes CASKTQDNSPLHF.

This rearrangement joins TRBV5-5 to TRBJ2-2, with D tentatively TRBD1 (7 bases). The V gene lost 0 bases and the J gene lost 5 bases, with 11 bases spanning the gap. The CDR3 has 15 amino acids. CDR1 and CDR2 (germline): SGHKS, YYEKEE (reference sequence). CDR3 DNA sequence: TGTGCCAGCAGCTTGGAACAGGGGAGGACCGGGGAGCTGTTTTTT. Its protein product is CASSLEQGRTGELFF.

In this sample, this clonotype turned up many times. The junction departs from the called germline gene at one end, perhaps through a read error. CDR3 protein: CASSSGVAKNIQYF. For the CDR3, the DNA is TGCGCCAGCAGCTCAGGGGTAGCCAAAAACATTCAGTACTTC. The gene calls are TRBV7-2 and TRBJ2-4; D perhaps matches TRBD1 (6 bases). This CDR3 contains 14 residues. Germline-derived CDR1 and CDR2 are SGHTA and FQGNSA.

CDR3 sequence reads: CASSAEGGTGYTF. Here the CDR3 DNA reads TGCGCCAGCAGCGCTGAGGGGGGGACCGGCTACACCTTC. The rearrangement joins TRBV5-1 to TRBJ1-2; D is perhaps TRBD1 (6 bases). V lost 4 bases and J 8 bases, leaving 15 bases between the germline ends. CDR3 length equals 13 residues. Germline V gives CDR1 SGHRS, CDR2 YFSETQ.

Points on this clonotype: The germline gene is not matched at one end of the junction; a read error may be the cause. V gene TRBV6-4 combines with J gene TRBJ2-1; 10 bases fit TRBD2. Germline CDR1 and CDR2: MRHNA and SNTAGT. The CDR3 is made up of 16 amino acids. This chain's CDR3 is CASRTNSGGTSGEQLF. In DNA, the CDR3 is TGTGCCAGCAGAACGAATAGCGGGGGGACATCAGGTGAGCAGCTCTTC.

The chain is built from TRBV20-1 and TRBJ2-5; D is possibly TRBD1 (6 bases). Trimming pared 1 base from V and 2 bases from J, leaving 11 bases between. The CDR3 has 14 residues. CDR1 is DFQATT, CDR2 SNEGSKA, per germline (reference sequence). CDR3 residues: CSARGVRGQETQYF. The CDR3 DNA is TGCAGTGCTAGAGGAGTCAGGGGACAAGAGACCCAGTACTTC.

CDR3 nucleotides: TGTGCCAGTAGTATCGCCGTCCGGGACATCCAAGAGACCCAGTACTTC. Residues: CASSIAVRDIQETQYF. The rearrangement uses TRBV19 and TRBJ2-5; maybe TRBD1 (6 bases). The V gene's germline CDR1 is LNHDA and CDR2 SQIVND (reference sequence). The V end was cut by 3 bases, the J end by 1 base, with 15 bases between. The CDR3 runs 16 residues.